The 9 T cell receptor beta chains given below trace back to one sample, sequenced in a study of post-analysis software for immune sequencing data. Their antigens remain unidentified. Study-wide results and limits: In patients, about 5 TRBV segments were more frequent than in controls, with TRBV5-6, TRBV5-1 and TRBV20-1 among them.

Unique-molecular-identifier-tagged TCR beta cDNA libraries were used. Using its own MiXCR run on the PCR reads, TCRdb lists one record per CDR3 protein. Of about 820,000 distinct CDR3 sequences detected, roughly 58% appear once; the ten largest clones hold approximately 4.5%. Sequencing was performed on blood. The receptor source for this set is a girl aged 5-17 years with multiple sclerosis.

The rearrangement links TRBV27 to TRBJ2-1; TRBD2 might be the D (6 bases). Trimming took off 1 base at V and 1 base at J, with 8 bases between the two ends. Germline loops: CDR1 MNHEY, CDR2 SMNVEV (reference sequence). This CDR3 has 15 amino acids. CDR3: CASSLWGESYNEQFF. In DNA form, the CDR3 reads TGTGCCAGCAGTTTATGGGGGGAATCCTACAATGAGCAGTTCTTC.

CDR3 sequence: CSARVPSSLYNEQFF. The CDR3 coding sequence is TGCAGTGCTAGGGTCCCAAGCAGCCTCTACAATGAGCAGTTCTTC. The chain employs TRBV20-1 and TRBJ2-1, with unresolved D. V was pared by 3 bases and J by 3 bases, with 15 bases between. The germline gives CDR1 DFQATT, CDR2 SNEGSKA (reference sequence). There are 15 residues in the CDR3.

V is TRBV7-8 and J is TRBJ1-5, with D possibly being TRBD1 (5 bases). Deletions cut 1 base from V and 1 base from J, with 14 bases between. This CDR3 spans 17 amino acids. CDR1 and CDR2 (germline): SGHVS, FQNEAQ. CDR3 protein: CASSLVSGRDSNQPQHF. In DNA, the CDR3 is TGTGCCAGCAGCTTAGTCAGTGGCAGGGACAGCAATCAGCCCCAGCATTTT.

This clonotype was counted a few times. The CDR3 loop is CASYPSGAASNEQFF. In DNA, the CDR3 is TGTGCCAGCTACCCCTCCGGAGCGGCTAGCAATGAGCAGTTCTTC. The chain carries TRBV5-5 and TRBJ2-1, with D perhaps matching TRBD2 (5 bases). The CDR3 is 15 amino acids. In germline, CDR1 is SGHKS, CDR2 YYEKEE (reference sequence). Trimming cost V 7 bases and J 6 bases, with 20 bases left between them.

The chain links TRBV3-1 to TRBJ2-5; D is unresolved. The better agreement between TRBJ2-7 and the DNA end casts doubt on the J call. The CDR3 spans 11 residues. The V gene's germline CDR1 is LGHDT and CDR2 YNNKEL (reference sequence). The CDR3 sequence is CASSENSEQYF. CDR3 nucleotide sequence: TGTGCCAGCAGCGAGAACAGCGAGCAGTACTTC.

This clonotype occurred a few times. The chain uses TRBV2 and TRBJ2-1, with 11 bases identical to TRBD2. This CDR3 has 15 residues. V shed 5 bases, J shed 9 bases, and the junction held 9 bases outside the gene matches. Germline V lookup: CDR1 SNHLY, CDR2 FYNNEI. CDR3 residues: CASSLSGRARVEQFF. The CDR3 nucleotides are TGTGCCAGCAGTCTTAGCGGGAGGGCCAGGGTTGAGCAGTTCTTC.

The chain joins TRBV5-1 to TRBJ2-1; TRBD1 matches at 10 bases. Germline CDR1 SGHRS, CDR2 YFSETQ. This CDR3 is 19 amino acids long. J gave up 7 bases and V 3 bases, and 19 bases lay outside the gene matches. This CDR3 is CASSWRDRGPKGEWNEQFF. The CDR3 coding sequence is TGCGCCAGCAGCTGGCGGGACAGGGGCCCTAAGGGCGAGTGGAATGAGCAGTTCTTC.

This clonotype has just a few counts. The chain combines TRBV20-1 with TRBJ1-4; no reliable D call. Trimming cost V 6 bases and J 6 bases, with 5 bases left between them. Germline V gives CDR1 DFQATT, CDR2 SNEGSKA (reference sequence). The length of the CDR3 is 10 residues. The CDR3 here is CSAGDEKLFF. In DNA, the CDR3 is TGCAGTGCCGGGGATGAAAAACTGTTTTTT.

The rearrangement links TRBV3-1 to TRBJ2-3, with D unclear. The CDR3 sequence is 14 residues long. Germline CDR1 is LGHDT and CDR2 is YNNKEL (reference sequence). Trimming took 2 bases from V and 4 from J, leaving 10 bases between them. CDR3 in amino acids: CASSQTTDPDTQYF. The CDR3, as DNA: TGTGCCAGCAGCCAAACCACGGACCCAGATACGCAGTATTTT.